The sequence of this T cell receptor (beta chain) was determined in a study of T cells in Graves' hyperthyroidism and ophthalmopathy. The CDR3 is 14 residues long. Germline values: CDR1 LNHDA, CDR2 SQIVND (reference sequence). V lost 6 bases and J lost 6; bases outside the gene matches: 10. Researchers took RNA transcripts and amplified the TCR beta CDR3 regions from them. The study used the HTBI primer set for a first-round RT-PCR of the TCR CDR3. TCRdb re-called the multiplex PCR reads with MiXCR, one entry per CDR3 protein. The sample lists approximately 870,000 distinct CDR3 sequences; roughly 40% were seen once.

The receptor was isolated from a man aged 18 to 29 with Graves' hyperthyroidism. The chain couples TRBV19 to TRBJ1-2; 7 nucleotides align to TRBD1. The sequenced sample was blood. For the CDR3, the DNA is TGTGCCAGTAGCTCTAGGGGGCAGGGCCATGGCTACACCTTC. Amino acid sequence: CASSSRGQGHGYTF.